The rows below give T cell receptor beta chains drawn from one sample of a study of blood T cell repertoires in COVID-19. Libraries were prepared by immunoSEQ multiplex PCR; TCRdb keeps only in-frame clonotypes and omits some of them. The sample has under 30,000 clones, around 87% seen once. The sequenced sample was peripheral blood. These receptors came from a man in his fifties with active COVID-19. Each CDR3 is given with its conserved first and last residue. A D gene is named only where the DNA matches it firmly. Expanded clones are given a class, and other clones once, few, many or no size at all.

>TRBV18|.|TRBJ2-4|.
TGTGCCAGCTCACGCCGGGACAACAAAAACATTCAGTACTTC
CASSRRDNKNIQYF
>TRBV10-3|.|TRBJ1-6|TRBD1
TGTGCCATCAGTGACGATCTCCGGGAACAGGGGGTGAAAGTAGATAATTCACCCCTCCACTTT
CAISDDLREQGVKVDNSPLHF
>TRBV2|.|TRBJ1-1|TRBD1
TGTGCCAGCAGAAAAAATACCGGGACAGGGAAGGTTGAAGCTTTCTTT
CASRKNTGTGKVEAFF
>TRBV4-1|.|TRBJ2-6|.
TGCGCCAGCAGCCAAGTCTCCCGGACAGAATCTAAAGGATCTGGGGCCAACGTCCTGACTTTC
CASSQVSRTESKGSGANVLTF
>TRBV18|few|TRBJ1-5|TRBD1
TGTGCCAGCTCCCCGTTCGACAGGGGATTGGGTCAGCCCCAGCATTTT
CASSPFDRGLGQPQHF
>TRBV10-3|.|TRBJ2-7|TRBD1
TGTGCCATCAGCTCGACAGGGGGCGTCAACGAGCAGTACTTC
CAISSTGGVNEQYF
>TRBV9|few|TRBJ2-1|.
TGTGCCAGCAGCACTCTGGGGGGGCAACACAATGAGCAGTTCTTC
CASSTLGGQHNEQFF
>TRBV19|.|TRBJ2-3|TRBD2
TGTGCCAGTAGTACACTAGCGGGGGGCACAGATACGCAGTATTTT
CASSTLAGGTDTQYF
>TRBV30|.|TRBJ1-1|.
TGTGCCTGGGTCTACAGGGCTTTGGTGAACACTGAAGCTTTCTTT
CAWVYRALVNTEAFF
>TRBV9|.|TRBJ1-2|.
TGTGCCAGCAGCGCCCGGACAGCTTATGGCTACACCTTC
CASSARTAYGYTF
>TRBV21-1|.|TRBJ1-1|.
TGTGCCAGCAGCAAAGGGGTAAAAGGACAGTCTATGAACACTGAAGCTTTCTTT
CASSKGVKGQSMNTEAFF
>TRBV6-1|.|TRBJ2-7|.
TGTGCCAGCAGTGAAGCAGGGCAGGGCGAGTTCTACGAGCAGTACTTC
CASSEAGQGEFYEQYF
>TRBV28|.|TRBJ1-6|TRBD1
TGTGCCAGCAGTTCATCGACAGGGAACTATAATTCACCCCTCCACTTT
CASSSSTGNYNSPLHF
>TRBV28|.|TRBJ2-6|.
TGTGCCAGCAGTCTTCGAGCCTCTGGGGCCAACGTCCTGACTTTC
CASSLRASGANVLTF
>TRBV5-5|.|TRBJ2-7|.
TGTGCCAGCAGCCGGGATTACCACTCCTACGAGCAGTACTTC
CASSRDYHSYEQYF
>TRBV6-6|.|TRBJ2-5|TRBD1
TGTGCCAGCAGTTACCAGGCAGGGGGCAAGCAGACCCAGTACTTC
CASSYQAGGKQTQYF
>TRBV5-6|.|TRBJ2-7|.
TGTGCCAGCAGCCCGGTCGGGATGGCAGGTAACGAGCAGTACTTC
CASSPVGMAGNEQYF
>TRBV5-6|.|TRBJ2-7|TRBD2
TGTGCCACCTGCTCCGGGACTAACTACGAGCAGTACTTC
CATCSGTNYEQYF
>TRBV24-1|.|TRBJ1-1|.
TGTGCCACCAGTGATTTGCAAATCAGCGGGACACACATTGGGAACACTGAAGCTTTCTTT
CATSDLQISGTHIGNTEAFF
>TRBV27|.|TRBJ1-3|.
TGTGCCAGCAGTTTGACAGTGGGAAACACCATATATTTT
CASSLTVGNTIYF